The rows below give T cell receptor beta chains drawn from one sample of a study of T-cell reconstitution after alpha-beta-depleted transplantation in children. MiXCR was run by TCRdb on the PCR reads, yielding one entry per CDR3 protein. Here the sample spans about 300,000 distinct CDR3 sequences, 9.5% to 13% being singletons. Material: PBMCs, obtained before TCRalphabeta/CD19-depleted stem cell transplant. The receptor set was obtained from a boy less than two years old with acute myeloid leukemia, due to receive a stem cell transplant. Each CDR3 is given with its conserved first and last residue.

>TRBV7-2|TRBJ2-3
CASRGGVSDTQYF
>TRBV5-1|TRBJ2-7
CASSRATGATHEQYF
>TRBV29-1|TRBJ1-2
CSVEGQGILLSF
>TRBV28|TRBJ1-2
CASSLGSGTGGAGYGYTF
>TRBV7-9|TRBJ1-5
CASSLDPGGHQPQHF
>TRBV7-2|TRBJ2-7
CASSFRGSSSFEQYF
>TRBV7-2|TRBJ2-3
CASSLDGGGSDTQYF
>TRBV7-8|TRBJ2-6
CASSLAGIPSFSGANVLTF
>TRBV27|TRBJ2-7
CACPRDREWDYEQYF
>TRBV10-3|TRBJ1-6
CAISVDGFNNSPLHF
>TRBV12-3/TRBV12-4|TRBJ2-5
CASSPQAGQETQYF
>TRBV28|TRBJ2-5
CASSVRPGGLAGRKETQYF
>TRBV20-1|TRBJ1-2
CSARGQPEYYGYTF
>TRBV27|TRBJ2-1
CTSCLSPPLASSYDEQFF
>TRBV5-5|TRBJ1-4
CASSLPGDHEKLFF
>TRBV29-1|TRBJ2-1
CSVDLGKRHEQFF
>TRBV9|TRBJ2-1
CASSVIGSYNEQFF
>TRBV20-1|TRBJ1-2
CSAWAGQGYGNYGYTF
>TRBV12-3/TRBV12-4|TRBJ2-1
CASSPPLYYEQFF
>TRBV4-3|TRBJ1-5
CASSQGFRGHQPQHF
>TRBV14|TRBJ1-4
CASSQGLAATNEKLFF
>TRBV5-6|TRBJ2-7
CASSPPGLWDDEQYF
>TRBV7-3|TRBJ2-2
CASSLQGRTGELFF
>TRBV12-3/TRBV12-4|TRBJ2-3
CASIRQGRSADTQYF
>TRBV7-2|TRBJ2-7
CASSPGTSGVYEQYF
>TRBV18|TRBJ1-2
CASSPSPGPDNYGYTF
>TRBV6-2/TRBV6-3|TRBJ2-4
CASSSRDYALAKNIQYF
>TRBV6-5|TRBJ2-3
CASSYDGGGFTDTQYF
>TRBV30|TRBJ1-5
CAWSVSGYSNQPQHF
>TRBV5-1|TRBJ2-2
CASSFHETGELFF
>TRBV24-1|TRBJ2-5
CATSARTSGGTEETQYF
>TRBV28|TRBJ1-1
CASSEGQLNTEAFF
>TRBV12-3/TRBV12-4|TRBJ1-2
CASSLTAAYNYGYTF
>TRBV9|TRBJ2-1
CASSPRTGGWNEQFF
>TRBV5-1|TRBJ2-2
CASSSGVTGELFF
>TRBV12-3/TRBV12-4|TRBJ2-5
CASWIAGQETQYF
>TRBV5-1|TRBJ2-5
CASRENSGVQETQYF
>TRBV4-1|TRBJ2-7
CASSQDHTGSTYEQYF
>TRBV7-2|TRBJ1-3
CASSLLGARGNTIYF
>TRBV28|TRBJ2-5
CASRLAGTQETQYF
>TRBV20-1|TRBJ2-3
CSASGPSTDTQYF
>TRBV7-2|TRBJ2-3
CASSPRPEDTQYF
>TRBV15|TRBJ2-7
CATSLTVSSYEQYF
>TRBV9|TRBJ2-7
CASSPEGSLDEQYF
>TRBV6-1|TRBJ1-6
CASSTDREDSPLHF
>TRBV7-9|TRBJ1-2
CASSDAWTF
>TRBV7-2|TRBJ1-1
CASSLDRGAITEAFF
>TRBV14|TRBJ2-3
CASSRGLAQDTQYF
>TRBV7-3|TRBJ2-5
CASSLVGGNQETQYF
>TRBV28|TRBJ2-5
CASSPLYREAQYF
>TRBV6-5|TRBJ1-5
CASSYSIRPNQPQHF
>TRBV5-1|TRBJ1-5
CASSLGGGSGGNQPQHF
>TRBV10-3|TRBJ2-1
CAISGGTYNEQFF
>TRBV7-9|TRBJ2-1
CASSPISYNEQFF
>TRBV21-1|TRBJ2-1
CASPRDRDHYNEQFF
>TRBV3-1|TRBJ2-1
CASSQGSGSYEQFF
>TRBV28|TRBJ2-3
CASSSLGQRATDTQYF
>TRBV7-7|TRBJ2-2
CASSTSGAPLGELFF